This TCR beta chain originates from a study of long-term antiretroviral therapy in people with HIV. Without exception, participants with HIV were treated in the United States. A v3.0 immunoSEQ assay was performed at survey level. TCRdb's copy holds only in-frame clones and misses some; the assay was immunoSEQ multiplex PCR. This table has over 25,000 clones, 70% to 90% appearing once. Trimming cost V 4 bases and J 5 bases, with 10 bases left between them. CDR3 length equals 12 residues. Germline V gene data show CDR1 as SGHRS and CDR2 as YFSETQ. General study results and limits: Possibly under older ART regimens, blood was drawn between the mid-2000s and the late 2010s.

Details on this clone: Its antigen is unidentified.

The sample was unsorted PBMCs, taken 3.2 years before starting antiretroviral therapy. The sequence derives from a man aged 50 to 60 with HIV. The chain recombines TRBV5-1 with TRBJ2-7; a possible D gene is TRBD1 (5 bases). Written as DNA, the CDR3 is TGCGCCAGCAGCCCTCAGGGCCACGAGCAGTACTTC. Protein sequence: CASSPQGHEQYF.